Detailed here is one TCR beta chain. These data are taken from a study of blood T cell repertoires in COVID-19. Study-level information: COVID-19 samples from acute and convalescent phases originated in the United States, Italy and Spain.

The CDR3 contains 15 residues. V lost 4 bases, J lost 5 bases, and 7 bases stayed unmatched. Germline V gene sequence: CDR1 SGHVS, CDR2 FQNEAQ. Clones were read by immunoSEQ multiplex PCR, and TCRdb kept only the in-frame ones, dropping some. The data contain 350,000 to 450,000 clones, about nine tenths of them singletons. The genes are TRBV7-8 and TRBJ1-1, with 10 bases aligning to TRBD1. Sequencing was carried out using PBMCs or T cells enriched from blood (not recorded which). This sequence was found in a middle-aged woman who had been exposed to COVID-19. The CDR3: CASSSVRTGGTEAFF. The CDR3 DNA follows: TGTGCCAGCAGCTCAGTAAGGACAGGGGGGACTGAAGCTTTCTTT.